A selection of T cell receptor beta chains follows, all from one sample in a study of T-cell reconstitution after alpha-beta-depleted transplantation in children. In TCRdb, the PCR reads were re-called with MiXCR into one record per CDR3 protein. This sample carries around 500,000 distinct CDR3 sequences, roughly 24% of them seen once, and the ten largest clones take about 14%. Sequencing used PBMCs, mostly from graft donor cells, obtained 360 days after TCRalphabeta/CD19-depleted stem cell transplant. These receptor sequences come from a boy younger than two who had a stem cell transplant for acute myeloid leukemia, so the T cells may come from the graft donor. The CDR3 runs from the conserved cysteine through the conserved F or W. D genes are given only for firm matches. The size field is filled for only some rows; it gives once, few, many or a size class.

>TRBD2|TRBV20-1|many|TRBJ2-1
CSARAPLLAAYNEQFF
TGCAGTGCTAGAGCCCCCTTACTAGCGGCTTACAATGAGCAGTTCTTC
>-|TRBV29-1|few|TRBJ2-5
CSVCPRGAQETQYF
TGCAGCGTATGCCCCCGGGGCGCCCAAGAGACCCAGTACTTC
>-|TRBV6-2/TRBV6-3|few|TRBJ2-7
CASSRTFYEQYF
TGTGCCAGCAGTCGGACCTTCTACGAGCAGTACTTC
>-|TRBV7-9|-|TRBJ2-1
CASMLELGPYNEQFF
TGTGCCAGCATGCTGGAACTCGGACCGTACAATGAGCAGTTCTTC
>TRBD2|TRBV7-9|many|TRBJ2-4
CASSLGRGDIQYF
TGTGCCAGCAGCTTAGGACGGGGGGACATTCAGTACTTC
>TRBD1|TRBV5-6|many|TRBJ2-5
CASSLGGTVQETQYF
TGTGCCAGCAGCTTGGGTGGGACAGTTCAAGAGACCCAGTACTTC
>-|TRBV7-8|-|TRBJ1-1
CASSITPKGNTEAFF
TGTGCCAGCAGCATCACCCCGAAAGGAAACACTGAAGCTTTCTTT
>-|TRBV18|-|TRBJ1-4
CASSRGPAEKLFF
TGTGCCAGCTCACGAGGGCCAGCTGAAAAACTGTTTTTT
>-|TRBV7-7|few|TRBJ1-6
CASSYLDSPLHF
TGTGCCAGCAGCTACTTGGATTCACCCCTCCACTTT
>-|TRBV28|-|TRBJ1-4
CASSLIQGATNEKLFF
TGTGCCAGCAGTTTAATTCAGGGTGCAACTAATGAAAAACTGTTTTTT
>-|TRBV10-3|few|TRBJ2-4
CAISENQDIGAKNIQYF
TGTGCCATCAGTGAGAATCAGGACATTGGGGCCAAAAACATTCAGTACTTC
>TRBD2|TRBV15|few|TRBJ2-7
CATSSGSGDLYEQYF
TGTGCCACCAGCAGTGGTAGCGGGGACCTTTACGAGCAGTACTTC
>-|TRBV20-1|many|TRBJ2-1
CSASGGDRSYNEQFF
TGCAGTGCTAGCGGGGGTGACCGCTCCTACAATGAGCAGTTCTTC
>-|TRBV5-1|-|TRBJ2-7
CASSFTGDPSYEQYF
TGCGCCAGCAGCTTCACCGGGGATCCCTCCTACGAGCAGTACTTC
>TRBD1|TRBV20-1|-|TRBJ2-6
CSAREGGQDSGANVLTF
TGCAGTGCTAGAGAGGGCGGACAGGACTCTGGGGCCAACGTCCTGACTTTC
>TRBD2|TRBV29-1|-|TRBJ2-1
CSVEGASGGSSYNEQFF
TGCAGCGTTGAAGGGGCTAGCGGGGGGAGCTCCTACAATGAGCAGTTCTTC
>TRBD2|TRBV20-1|-|TRBJ2-1
CSARDPREGGNEQFF
TGCAGTGCTAGAGATCCCAGGGAGGGAGGCAATGAGCAGTTCTTC
>-|TRBV15|many|TRBJ2-5
CATSSPLGLAWSETQYF
TGTGCCACCAGCAGCCCTCTTGGCCTAGCTTGGTCGGAGACCCAGTACTTC
>TRBD1|TRBV6-1|many|TRBJ2-7
CASSRTGYSYEQYF
TGTGCCAGCAGTAGGACAGGGTACTCCTACGAGCAGTACTTC
>TRBD1|TRBV4-2|few|TRBJ1-4
CASSQDRGDEKLFF
TGTGCCAGCAGCCAAGACAGGGGGGATGAAAAACTGTTTTTT
>-|TRBV13|-|TRBJ2-2
CASSSFPQGLSTGELFF
TGTGCCAGCAGCTCTTTCCCACAGGGACTATCCACCGGGGAGCTGTTTTTT
>-|TRBV20-1|-|TRBJ2-1
CSADEDIMAGNEQFF
TGCAGTGCGGACGAAGACATAATGGCAGGCAATGAGCAGTTCTTC
>-|TRBV20-1|-|TRBJ1-1
CSARERGTNTEAFF
TGCAGTGCTAGAGAACGGGGGACGAACACTGAAGCTTTCTTT
>TRBD1|TRBV29-1|many|TRBJ2-7
CSVETLFTGDYEQYF
TGCAGCGTTGAAACTCTTTTCACAGGGGATTACGAGCAGTACTTC
>-|TRBV20-1|-|TRBJ2-1
CSARFPGLLSPNEQFF
TGCAGTGCTAGATTTCCGGGCCTACTCTCTCCGAATGAGCAGTTCTTC
>TRBD2|TRBV4-3|few|TRBJ2-3
CASSQGLAGGDTQYF
TGCGCCAGCAGCCAGGGACTAGCGGGGGGGGATACGCAGTATTTT
>-|TRBV6-6|few|TRBJ2-1
CASRFSGYNEQFF
TGTGCCAGCAGGTTTAGCGGCTACAATGAGCAGTTCTTC
>TRBD1|TRBV28|-|TRBJ2-2
CASSSWTGMMDWNTGELFF
TGTGCCAGCAGTTCTTGGACAGGAATGATGGATTGGAACACCGGGGAGCTGTTTTTT
>-|TRBV20-1|few|TRBJ2-1
CSASPVQGISEQFF
TGCAGTGCTAGCCCCGTGCAGGGTATCAGTGAGCAGTTCTTC
>TRBD1|TRBV7-2|many|TRBJ2-1
CASSLIRTGVNEQFF
TGTGCCAGCAGCCTAATCCGGACAGGAGTCAATGAGCAGTTCTTC
>-|TRBV20-1|few|TRBJ2-3
CSARRGTPSPTDTQYF
TGCAGTGCTAGAAGAGGGACCCCTAGCCCCACAGATACGCAGTATTTT
>TRBD1|TRBV10-2|few|TRBJ2-1
CATSDRAKTFYNEQFF
TGCGCCACCTCGGACAGGGCGAAAACTTTTTACAATGAGCAGTTCTTC
>TRBD1|TRBV12-3/TRBV12-4|many|TRBJ1-1
CASSSDRVNTEAFF
TGTGCCAGCAGTTCTGACAGGGTGAACACTGAAGCTTTCTTT
>-|TRBV13|-|TRBJ2-5
CASSARWIGENQETQYF
TGTGCCAGCAGCGCCCGGTGGATCGGAGAAAATCAAGAGACCCAGTACTTC
>-|TRBV7-2|-|TRBJ1-1
CASSPEGTLLKAFF
TGTGCCAGCAGCCCCGAGGGGACGCTCCTTAAAGCTTTCTTT
>-|TRBV6-4|few|TRBJ1-1
CASRAGETEAFF
TGTGCCAGCAGGGCGGGGGAGACTGAAGCTTTCTTT
>-|TRBV12-3/TRBV12-4|few|TRBJ1-1
CASSGPLNTEAFF
TGTGCCAGCAGTGGACCGCTGAACACTGAAGCTTTCTTT
>-|TRBV12-3/TRBV12-4|-|TRBJ1-5
CASNLGDGQPQHF
TGTGCCAGCAATCTCGGAGACGGTCAGCCCCAGCATTTT
>-|TRBV6-1|many|TRBJ2-5
CASMRSLLIQETQYF
TGTGCCAGCATGAGAAGCCTTCTTATCCAAGAGACCCAGTACTTC
>-|TRBV7-8|few|TRBJ2-1
CASSLARYPTLNNEQFF
TGTGCCAGCAGCTTAGCGAGGTATCCGACGCTCAACAATGAGCAGTTCTTC
>-|TRBV9|-|TRBJ2-1
CASSAPGLYNEQFF
TGTGCCAGCAGTGCCCCGGGACTTTACAATGAGCAGTTCTTC
>-|TRBV6-5|-|TRBJ2-2
CASSLSAPNTGELFF
TGTGCCAGCAGTTTATCGGCACCGAACACCGGGGAGCTGTTTTTT
>TRBD1|TRBV6-1|-|TRBJ1-4
CASSGQFNEKLFF
TGTGCCAGCTCGGGACAGTTTAATGAAAAACTGTTTTTT